What follows describes a single T cell receptor (beta chain). Its target is unknown. This sample stems from a study of regulatory and conventional T cells in RAG deficiency. Broader study findings: Omenn patients showed >75% Treg-Tconv overlap and shorter CDR3 lengths. Omenn syndrome and CID/AS patients had roughly 100-fold fewer unique Treg TCR beta sequences, versus roughly 10-fold elsewhere.

There are 13 residues in the CDR3. Trimming left V 4 bases short and J 1 base short, with 7 bases between. Germline V CDR1 and CDR2: SEHNR, FQNEAQ (reference sequence). Here immunoSEQ multiplex PCR was the method, and the copy in TCRdb shows in-frame clones only, minus some. This table holds about 7,100 clones, around nine tenths found once. The sorted regulatory T cells were CD4+, CD25-high and CD127-low, with genomic DNA sequenced. In addition, the sample was reused for a study of regulatory T cells. This second study notes: Amplification used 52 TRBV primers and 13 TRBJ primers. Regulatory T cells showed the strongest V-J pair restriction and V/J gene skewing among patient repertoires.

The sequencing input was CD127- CD25+ CD4+ Tregs sorted from blood. The chain links TRBV7-9 to TRBJ1-1; the D is unclear. The TCR was taken from a human donor in good health. The CDR3 bases are TGTGCCAGCAGCTGGGCGCAGAACACTGAAGCTTTCTTT. It encodes CASSWAQNTEAFF.